Included here is one T cell receptor beta chain sequence, with context. Its antigen is unknown. Relative to the germline gene, one junction end is altered; a read error may explain this. The CDR3 extends over 15 amino acids. CDR1 is SGDLS, CDR2 YYNGEE, per germline. Peripheral blood from each donor was collected in a volume of approximately 10 milliliters. Samples each had at least 5.5 micrograms of total RNA extracted. These data come from a study of blood T cells in healthy people across ages. Overall study results and limits: Unsorted PBMCs blocked a conclusive comparison of naive and antigen-experienced cells. Observed TCR beta diversity per million T cells went down as age went up. This fall followed a roughly linear course with age.

Through a sample-barcoded 5' primer and a J-beta primer mix, a second PCR was run for roughly 6 to 11 cycles. TCRdb independently ran MiXCR on the 5' RACE reads; one entry per CDR3 protein. The sample yields about 630,000 distinct CDR3 sequences, about 21% seen once. The rearrangement links TRBV9 to TRBJ1-2; TRBD1 might be the D (6 bases). Sequenced: blood. This sequence was found in a man aged 65 to 79 in good health. This CDR3 reads CAGSVVPGGPYGYTF. The CDR3, as DNA: TGTGCCGGCAGCGTAGTACCTGGGGGGCCTTATGGCTACACCTTC.